The 30 T cell receptor beta chains below all came from one sample that was sequenced in a study of blood T cell repertoires in COVID-19. Measured with immunoSEQ multiplex PCR; TCRdb has only the in-frame clones, and not every one. This table has around 200,000 clones, roughly 80% appearing once. The source material was peripheral blood. The receptor source for this set is a woman aged 45-60 years with acute or convalescent COVID-19.

The V call is TRBV29-1, the J call TRBJ1-3, with a possible D match to TRBD1 (6 bases). Trimming left V 6 bases short and J 7 bases short, with 22 bases between. This CDR3 has 15 residues. Per the germline V gene, CDR1 is SQVTM and CDR2 is ANQGSEA. The CDR3 spells CSVKTGGGVSNTIYF. In DNA, the CDR3 is TGCAGCGTCAAGACAGGCGGCGGAGTCTCGAACACCATATATTTT.

The chain is built from TRBV9 and TRBJ2-1; a weak D match, TRBD1 (7 bases). The CDR3 consists of 15 residues. V was clipped by 0 bases and J by 6 bases, with 13 bases between them. The germline CDR1 and CDR2 sequences are SGDLS and YYNGEE. CDR3 sequence: CASSVEAGGGNEQFF. The CDR3 region has the DNA TGTGCCAGCAGCGTAGAGGCAGGGGGAGGCAATGAGCAGTTCTTC.

The CDR3 protein is CASSPLTLTGGSGNTIYF. The CDR3 region has the DNA TGTGCCAGCTCACCCCTAACGTTGACAGGGGGTTCTGGAAACACCATATATTTT. V is TRBV18 and J is TRBJ1-3, with 9 bases lining up with TRBD1. CDR1 and CDR2 (germline): KGHSH, LQKENI. The CDR3 spans 18 residues. The trim removed 3 bases at V and 1 base at J, leaving 10 bases unmatched.

The chain has TRBV30 and TRBJ2-3, with 11 bases that match TRBD2. The germline V gene encodes CDR1 GTSNPN and CDR2 SVGIG (reference sequence). V was pared by 8 bases and J by 2 bases, with 9 bases of the junction left unmatched. The CDR3 consists of 15 residues. The CDR3 is CARSLAGGITDTQYF. The DNA of the CDR3 is TGTGCCCGATCCTTAGCGGGAGGGATCACAGATACGCAGTATTTT.

The J gene is TRBJ1-4, the V gene TRBV5-1; TRBD1 matches 9 bases. The germline V gene has CDR1 SGHRS and CDR2 YFSETQ. The J segment lost 8 bases and the V segment lost 3 bases, leaving 5 bases of the junction unmatched. The CDR3 has 14 residues. CDR3 in amino acids: CASSSGTGLEKLFF. CDR3 sequence (DNA): TGCGCCAGCAGCTCCGGGACAGGGCTAGAAAAACTGTTTTTT.

CDR3 in DNA: TGTGCCTGGGGTCATCGGTCAATGGCTAATGAAAAACTGTTTTTT. The encoded protein is CAWGHRSMANEKLFF. V gene TRBV30 combines with J gene TRBJ1-4; no definite D call. Per the germline V gene, CDR1 is GTSNPN and CDR2 is SVGIG (reference sequence). The CDR3 loop spans 15 amino acids. With 5 bases removed from V and 3 bases from J, the gap between germline ends came to 16 bases. Based on the CDR3 plus reference TRBV30 and TRBJ1-4, the full variable domain is SQTIHQWPATLVQPVGSPLSLECTVEGTSNPNLYWYRQAAGRGLQLLFYSVGIGQISSEVPQNLSASRPQDRQFILSSKKLLLSDSGFYLCAWGHRSMANEKLFFGSGTQLSVL.

The chain couples TRBV2 to TRBJ2-7; a weak D match, TRBD1 (5 bases). The CDR3 covers 13 residues. Trimming removed 7 bases from V and 3 bases from J, with 13 bases in between. CDR1 and CDR2 (germline): SNHLY, FYNNEI. CDR3 protein: CASNGQGVYEQYF. The CDR3 nucleotides are TGTGCCAGCAATGGACAAGGCGTCTACGAGCAGTACTTC.

V is TRBV7-2 and J is TRBJ1-2; TRBD1 matches 8 bases. From germline, CDR1 is SGHTA and CDR2 FQGNSA. This CDR3 spans 14 amino acids. V shed 0 bases, J shed 8 bases, and the junction held 5 bases outside the gene matches. The CDR3 region is CASSLAVTGVGYTF. The CDR3 region has the DNA TGTGCCAGCAGCTTAGCGGTGACAGGGGTCGGCTACACCTTC.

J is TRBJ2-7 and V is TRBV12-2; whether TRBD1, the table's D call, matches the DNA was not checked. TRBV12-2 is given as a pseudogene. The CDR3 is 14 residues long. The chain's CDR3 is CASRSRQGRNEQYF. CDR3 DNA sequence: TGTGCAAGTCGCTCCCGGCAGGGGCGTAACGAGCAGTACTTC.

This clone was counted once. The V and J genes are TRBV28 and TRBJ1-2; D might be TRBD1 (5 bases). This CDR3 has 14 amino acids. V lost 6 bases and J lost 8, with 19 bases in between. Germline V gene data show CDR1 as MDHEN and CDR2 as SYDVKM. CDR3 sequence (DNA): TGTGCCAGCAGCCCGGGGGGATCCATGTCGGGCTACACCTTC. As protein: CASSPGGSMSGYTF.

The genes are TRBV27 and TRBJ2-5, with 9 bases matching TRBD1. CDR3 length: 14 residues. Germline CDR1 is MNHEY and CDR2 is SMNVEV (reference sequence). After removal of 4 bases from V and 7 bases from J, the junction contained 7 bases not matched to a gene. The CDR3 spells CASSSTGGPMTQYF. CDR3 nucleotides: TGTGCCAGCAGTTCCACAGGGGGCCCAATGACCCAGTACTTC.

This clone was seen a handful of times. This chain connects TRBV27 to TRBJ1-2, with 9 bases identical to TRBD1. With 4 bases clipped from V and 5 bases from J, the junction kept 11 bases outside the gene matches. The CDR3 consists of 16 residues. CDR1 and CDR2 (germline): MNHEY, SMNVEV (reference sequence). Here the CDR3 reads CASSSLSSTGGYGYTF. CDR3 sequence (DNA): TGTGCCAGCAGTTCCCTCAGCTCGACAGGGGGTTATGGCTACACCTTC.

The chain carries TRBV5-1 and TRBJ2-7; 8 bases map to TRBD2. Trimming took 4 bases from V and 6 from J; bases not matched to a gene: 15. Germline V lookup: CDR1 SGHRS, CDR2 YFSETQ. This CDR3 has 16 residues. CDR3 amino acids: CASSPASGGLGAEQYF. The CDR3 DNA reads TGCGCCAGCAGCCCCGCGAGCGGGGGACTTGGGGCCGAGCAGTACTTC.

The sample holds a few counts of this clone. The V and J genes are TRBV11-2 and TRBJ1-4; 8 bases agree with TRBD1. Losses at the gene ends were 6 bases for V and 7 bases for J; bases not matched to a gene: 7. In germline, CDR1 is SGHAT, CDR2 FQNNGV. This CDR3 spans 14 amino acids. CDR3 sequence (DNA): TGTGCCAGCAGAGCAGGGGGCGGAAGTGAAAAACTGTTTTTT. Translated: CASRAGGGSEKLFF.

This chain joins TRBV4-2 and TRBJ1-1; unclear D gene. The CDR3 sequence is 13 residues long. V lost 7 bases, J lost 5 bases, and 14 bases lay in between. The germline V gene has CDR1 LGHNA and CDR2 YNFKEQ. The CDR3 here is CASTAYLRTEAFF. The CDR3 DNA reads TGTGCCAGCACTGCGTATCTGAGAACTGAAGCTTTCTTT.

The gene calls are TRBV6-5 and TRBJ2-2; no reliable D call. The germline V gene encodes CDR1 MNHEY and CDR2 SVGAGI. V lost 6 bases and J 3 bases, leaving 11 bases between the germline ends. CDR3 length: 14 amino acids. The CDR3, as DNA: TGTGCCAGCAGCCAGAGGCGAGACACCGGGGAGCTGTTTTTT. Its protein product is CASSQRRDTGELFF.

V gene TRBV18 combines with J gene TRBJ2-1; TRBD2 might be the D (6 bases). V shed 3 bases and J shed 4 bases, with 16 bases lying between them. CDR1 and CDR2 from the germline V gene are KGHSH and LQKENI. This CDR3 spans 16 amino acids. The CDR3 DNA is TGTGCCAGCTCACCCTCGGTTGCGGGAAGATACAATGAGCAGTTCTTC. Protein product: CASSPSVAGRYNEQFF.

V is TRBV25-1 and J is TRBJ2-7, with TRBD2 identical over 10 bases. V shed 1 base and J 3 bases; nucleotides not matched to a gene: 9. The CDR3 has 17 residues. Germline CDR1 reads MGHDK; CDR2 reads SYGVNS. The CDR3 here is CASSESGLAGEIYEQYF. In DNA, the CDR3 is TGTGCCAGCAGTGAATCGGGGCTAGCGGGAGAAATCTACGAGCAGTACTTC.

This chain uses TRBV27 with TRBJ2-7, with D perhaps TRBD2 (6 bases). Germline V lookup: CDR1 MNHEY, CDR2 SMNVEV (reference sequence). The CDR3 length is 14 residues. The germline V and J ends were trimmed by 5 bases and 2 bases, with 13 bases remaining between them. As DNA, the CDR3 is TGTGCCAGCAGTGAATTGGGGGGACCCTACGAGCAGTACTTC. This gives the protein CASSELGGPYEQYF.

The chain carries TRBV10-2 and TRBJ2-2; TRBD1 matches 8 bases. The CDR3 extends over 15 amino acids. Losses at the gene ends were 4 bases for V and 7 bases for J; bases not matched to a gene: 8. Germline V CDR1 and CDR2: WSHSY, SAAADI. CDR3 in amino acids: CASSGDRGFSGELFF. As DNA, the CDR3 is TGCGCCAGCAGTGGTGACAGGGGATTCAGCGGGGAGCTGTTTTTT.

This clone was recorded only once. The gene calls are TRBV18 and TRBJ1-5; the match to TRBD1 covers 7 bases. Germline V gene sequence: CDR1 KGHSH, CDR2 LQKENI. Losses at the gene ends were 3 bases for V and 3 bases for J; bases not matched to a gene: 5. The CDR3 is 15 residues long. CDR3 coding DNA: TGTGCCAGCTCACCCGGGACAGAACTCAATCAGCCCCAGCATTTT. Translated, it gives CASSPGTELNQPQHF.

This clone was observed a single time. The chain joins TRBV14 to TRBJ1-2; 9 nucleotides align to TRBD1. Germline CDR1 is SGHDN and CDR2 is FVKESK. CDR3 size: 16 residues. Trimming at V came to 2 bases and at J to 6 bases, leaving 10 bases not matched to a gene. CDR3 region: CASSQNPGQGSHGYTF. In DNA form, the CDR3 reads TGTGCCAGCAGCCAAAATCCGGGACAGGGTTCCCATGGCTACACCTTC.

The chain uses TRBV9 and TRBJ2-3, with TRBD2 matching over 8 bases. The CDR3 is 15 amino acids. V was clipped by 3 bases and J by 3 bases; unmatched bases: 6. Germline V CDR1 and CDR2: SGDLS, YYNGEE. In DNA form, the CDR3 reads TGTGCCAGCAGCGCCGGGACTAGATTTACAGATACGCAGTATTTT. It yields the protein CASSAGTRFTDTQYF.

This clone showed up just once. The V and J genes are TRBV5-1 and TRBJ1-3; D is undetermined. Germline V lookup: CDR1 SGHRS, CDR2 YFSETQ. The ends were cut back, 1 base at V and 4 bases at J, with 18 bases in the middle. CDR3 length: 17 residues. CDR3 coding DNA: TGCGCCAGCAGCTTGCCGCCTCAGGAGGGATTCGGAAACACCATATATTTT. Protein: CASSLPPQEGFGNTIYF.

The CDR3 loop reads CASSWDRSSGNTIYF. The DNA of the CDR3 is TGTGCCAGTAGTTGGGACAGGAGCTCTGGAAACACCATATATTTT. This rearrangement joins TRBV19 to TRBJ1-3, with 8 bases lining up with TRBD1. Germline trimming cut 5 bases from V and 0 bases from J; bases unmatched to any gene: 3. The germline CDR1 and CDR2 sequences are LNHDA and SQIVND (reference sequence). The CDR3 is made up of 15 amino acids.

The V gene is TRBV24-1, the J gene TRBJ2-3, with D possibly being TRBD1 (6 bases). Germline CDR1 KGHDR, CDR2 SFDVKD. The V end was cut by 5 bases, the J end by 2 bases, with 16 bases between. The CDR3 extends over 16 amino acids. The CDR3, as DNA: TGTGCCACCAGTGGAAAAAGACAGGAGTACACAGATACGCAGTATTTT. Translating it yields CATSGKRQEYTDTQYF.

This chain joins TRBV29-1 and TRBJ1-1; perhaps TRBD1 as D (5 bases). This CDR3 has 14 residues. Germline CDR1 and CDR2: SQVTM and ANQGSEA. V dropped 4 bases and J dropped 8 bases, with 20 bases sitting between them. CDR3 sequence: CSVGGVLGLREAFF. Written as DNA, the CDR3 is TGCAGCGTTGGGGGGGTACTGGGGCTCCGGGAAGCTTTCTTT. Filled out from reference TRBV29-1 and TRBJ1-1, the complete variable domain reads SAVISQKPSRDICQRGTSLTIQCQVDSQVTMMFWYRQQPGQSLTLIATANQGSEATYESGFVIDKFPISRPNLTFSTLTVSNMSPEDSSIYLCSVGGVLGLREAFFGQGTRLTVV.

This rearrangement joins TRBV19 to TRBJ1-5; 7 bases fit TRBD1. With V trimmed by 4 bases and J by 4 bases, 10 bases remained unmatched. CDR1 is LNHDA, CDR2 SQIVND, per germline (reference sequence). The CDR3 runs to 16 residues. The chain's CDR3 is CASSNAGQAINQPQHF. The CDR3 DNA reads TGTGCCAGTAGTAACGCTGGACAGGCTATTAATCAGCCCCAGCATTTT.

V is TRBV24-1 and J is TRBJ2-3; 10 bases match TRBD2. Unmatched junction bases numbered 3, after V lost 0 bases and J lost 4 bases. CDR1 is KGHDR, CDR2 SFDVKD, per germline. The CDR3 has 16 residues. CDR3: CATSDLGLAGADTQYF. In DNA form, the CDR3 reads TGTGCCACCAGTGATTTGGGGCTAGCGGGAGCAGATACGCAGTATTTT.

The rearrangement joins TRBV5-1 to TRBJ1-3, with D possibly being TRBD1 (5 bases). CDR3 length: 15 amino acids. V was cut by 0 bases and J by 10 bases, with 17 bases left in between. Germline V gene data show CDR1 as SGHRS and CDR2 as YFSETQ. The CDR3 DNA is TGCGCCAGCAGCTTGGAAGGGGACTTCAGGTCAACCATATATTTT. It yields the protein CASSLEGDFRSTIYF.